This T cell receptor (beta chain) derives from a study of T cell changes during pregnancy in multiple sclerosis (dated by TCRdb to the late 2010s). Context from the whole study: Changes in the T cell repertoire over the course of pregnancy were examined in this study in women with multiple sclerosis.

With respect to this clone: The specificity of this receptor is unknown. There are no base qualities to consult, and no much larger clone falls within one base.

The library was generated by the immunoSEQ multiplex PCR assay. The clones in this table, taken by TCRdb from immuneACCESS, are in-frame only. Not every clone is retained; where verified, under half of the shortfall comes from an unresolved V gene, and the cause of the rest is unknown. The sample includes about 50,000 clones, with nearly 90% observed a single time. The ten largest account for 5.1% of the sample. From a lookup of the germline V gene (reference sequence), CDR1 and CDR2 are LNHDA and SQIVND. The cysteine opens and the phenylalanine closes a CDR3 of 16 amino acids. Here the CDR3 DNA is all that survives: 48 bases in frame from base 1. Trimming takes 1 base from V and 1 base from J, and the germline ends sit 8 bases apart.

The chain uses TRBV19 and TRBJ2-6; TRBD1 is a possible D gene, resting on 7 matching bases. This specimen was peripheral blood, taken after pregnancy. This receptor was obtained from a female donor in good health, enrolled as a control in a pregnancy study. The CDR3 region reads CASSIAGGSGANVLTF. The sequence in DNA is TGTGCCAGTAGTATAGCAGGGGGGTCTGGGGCCAACGTCCTGACTTTC.